This TCR beta chain was identified during a study of CD8 T cells in ankylosing spondylitis. V dropped 3 bases and J dropped 6; count of bases not matched to a gene: 7. The CDR3 has 15 amino acids. The sample holds many counts of this clonotype. One entry per CDR3 protein, called by TCRdb with MiXCR from the 5' RACE reads. The sample contains some 120,000 distinct CDR3 sequences, around 15% of which appear only once. The receptor was derived from a female donor with ankylosing spondylitis or in good health (not recorded which). Sequenced sample: blood, either unsorted or a sorted T cell fraction (not recorded which). The chain links TRBV12-3 or TRBV12-4 to TRBJ2-1; 8 positions agree with TRBD1. The CDR3 coding sequence is TGTGCCAGCAGTTTCGGACAGGGTCCGGGCAATGAGCAGTTCTTC. Its protein product is CASSFGQGPGNEQFF.